One and the same sample provided the 32 T cell receptor beta chains below, sequenced in a study of T cell changes during pregnancy in multiple sclerosis. Only in-frame clones appear in the TCRdb table, and some are missing; sequencing was by immunoSEQ multiplex PCR. The data hold some 50,000 clones, with 80% to 95% observed a single time. The specimen was peripheral blood, collected after pregnancy. The origin of the receptors is a female donor with multiple sclerosis, enrolled in a pregnancy study.

The chain has TRBV5-5 and TRBJ1-4; 9 bases are a match to TRBD1. V shed 0 bases and J 4 bases; nucleotides not matched to a gene: 10. The CDR3 spans 18 residues. Germline V gene lookup returns CDR1 SGHKS and CDR2 YYEKEE (reference sequence). This CDR3 reads CASSLAGTGWLGNEKLFF. CDR3 nucleotide sequence: TGTGCCAGCAGCTTGGCGGGGACAGGGTGGCTCGGTAATGAAAAACTGTTTTTT.

The chain recombines TRBV30 with TRBJ2-3, with 13 bases identical to TRBD2. CDR1 and CDR2 (germline): GTSNPN, SVGIG (reference sequence). CDR3 size: 17 residues. V shed 4 bases, J shed 4 bases, and the junction held 11 bases outside the gene matches. Written as DNA, the CDR3 is TGTGCCTGGACTCTACGCCCGGGACTAGCGGGGTCAGATACGCAGTATTTT. As protein: CAWTLRPGLAGSDTQYF.

V gene TRBV19 combines with J gene TRBJ2-1; 7 bases line up with TRBD2. With 5 bases clipped from V and 5 bases from J, the junction kept 12 bases outside the gene matches. The CDR3 has 16 residues. The germline V gene encodes CDR1 LNHDA and CDR2 SQIVND (reference sequence). In DNA, the CDR3 is TGTGCCAGTAGTGCCGCCGTGCGCGGGGGAAACAATGAGCAGTTCTTC. Translated: CASSAAVRGGNNEQFF. The entire variable domain, with the rest obtained from reference TRBV19 and TRBJ2-1, is as follows: DGGITQSPKYLFRKEGQNVTLSCEQNLNHDAMYWYRQDPGQGLRLIYYSQIVNDFQKGDIAEGYSVSREKKESFPLTVTSAQKNPTAFYLCASSAAVRGGNNEQFFGPGTRLTVL.

The chain carries TRBV10-3 and TRBJ1-1; unclear D gene. Germline CDR1 is ENHRY and CDR2 is SYGVKD. Between the trimmed V and J ends, which lost 3 bases and 6 bases, there was a span of 14 bases. The CDR3 is made up of 14 amino acids. DNA for the CDR3: TGTGCCATCAGTGATGGGGAGGGTCAGGCTGAAGCTTTCTTT. It codes for CAISDGEGQAEAFF.

The J gene is TRBJ1-1, the V gene TRBV19; weak D call: TRBD1 (5 bases). The CDR3 is 14 residues long. Germline V gene sequence: CDR1 LNHDA, CDR2 SQIVND (reference sequence). The V end lost 4 bases, the J end lost 1 base, and 10 bases lay between the germline ends. The CDR3 is CASSTDSANTEAFF. The CDR3 coding sequence is TGTGCCAGTAGTACTGACAGCGCGAACACTGAAGCTTTCTTT.

The rearrangement links TRBV4-3 to TRBJ2-3; 10 nucleotides match TRBD2. This CDR3 is 15 amino acids long. Germline CDR1 is LGHNA and CDR2 is YSLEER. V gave up 1 base and J gave up 5 bases; unmatched junction bases: 3. The CDR3 here is CASSQVPSGGDTQYF. CDR3 bases: TGCGCCAGCAGCCAAGTGCCTAGCGGGGGAGATACGCAGTATTTT.

The table lists this clone with a count of one. This chain connects TRBV5-1 to TRBJ1-1, with D tentatively TRBD1 (5 bases). The V and J ends lost 4 bases and 11 bases respectively, with 15 bases between them. Germline V gene data show CDR1 as SGHRS and CDR2 as YFSETQ. The CDR3 is 12 residues long. CDR3 in DNA: TGCGCCAGCAGCCCGGGGACTCCAATTGCTTTCTTT. Translated: CASSPGTPIAFF. The full variable domain, with the rest looked up from reference TRBV5-1 and TRBJ1-1, is KAGVTQTPRYLIKTRGQQVTLSCSPISGHRSVSWYQQTPGQGLQFLFEYFSETQRNKGNFPGRFSGRQFSNSRSEMNVSTLELGDSALYLCASSPGTPIAFFGQGTRLTVV.

The chain couples TRBV6-4 to TRBJ2-1; TRBD2 aligns across 9 bases. The CDR3 has 14 amino acids. The trim removed 4 bases at V and 2 bases at J, leaving 0 bases unmatched. Germline CDR1 MRHNA, CDR2 SNTAGT. The CDR3 nucleotides read TGTGCCAGCAGTGCTAGCGGGGCCTACAATGAGCAGTTCTTC. It specifies CASSASGAYNEQFF.

V is TRBV6-4 and J is TRBJ2-3, with TRBD2 identical over 10 bases. Unmatched junction bases numbered 12, after V lost 4 bases and J lost 11 bases. Germline CDR1 and CDR2: MRHNA and SNTAGT. This CDR3 has 15 amino acids. CDR3 amino acids: CASSAAAGGPKGQYF. CDR3 nucleotide sequence: TGTGCCAGCAGTGCAGCAGCGGGGGGGCCAAAGGGGCAGTATTTT.

The gene calls are TRBV18 and TRBJ2-1; D possibly corresponds to TRBD1 (6 bases). Germline-derived CDR1 and CDR2 are KGHSH and LQKENI. CDR3 length: 16 amino acids. V was pared by 3 bases and J by 7 bases, with 19 bases between. The CDR3 region is CASSPVAGDVLNEQFF. DNA of the CDR3: TGTGCCAGCTCACCCGTCGCAGGGGATGTTTTAAATGAGCAGTTCTTC.

As DNA, the CDR3 is TGTGCCAGCTCACCTCGCAGTCAAGAGACCCAGTACTTC. Encoded protein: CASSPRSQETQYF. V and J are TRBV18 and TRBJ2-5; unclear D gene. With 3 bases removed from V and 2 bases from J, the gap between germline ends came to 7 bases. Per the germline V gene, CDR1 is KGHSH and CDR2 is LQKENI. The CDR3 contains 13 residues.

V usage is TRBV30 and J usage is TRBJ1-4; weak D call: TRBD1 (6 bases). Trimming removed 1 base from V and 10 bases from J, with 10 bases in between. There are 12 residues in the CDR3. Germline V gene sequence: CDR1 GTSNPN, CDR2 SVGIG (reference sequence). The CDR3 protein is CAWSDRVGKLFF. In nucleotides, the CDR3 is TGTGCCTGGAGTGACAGGGTTGGAAAACTGTTTTTT.

This chain joins TRBV18 and TRBJ2-3; unclear D gene. The length of the CDR3 is 11 residues. The V end lost 1 base, the J end lost 10 bases, and 6 bases lay between the germline ends. The germline V gene encodes CDR1 KGHSH and CDR2 LQKENI. CDR3 DNA: TGTGCCAGCTCACCACTAGAGTCGCAGTATTTT. Protein: CASSPLESQYF. Looking up the rest from reference TRBV18 and TRBJ2-3 gives the full variable domain: NAGVMQNPRHLVRRRGQEARLRCSPMKGHSHVYWYRQLPEEGLKFMVYLQKENIIDESGMPKERFSAEFPKEGPSILRIQQVVRGDSAAYFCASSPLESQYFGPGTRLTVL.

The chain employs TRBV9 and TRBJ1-4, with D tentatively TRBD1 (5 bases). CDR1 SGDLS and CDR2 YYNGEE come from the germline V gene. The V gene lost 5 bases and the J gene lost 8 bases, with 16 bases spanning the gap. The CDR3 is 14 amino acids. The CDR3 loop reads CASSWGVRGEKLFF. CDR3 DNA: TGTGCCAGCAGTTGGGGGGTGCGCGGGGAAAAACTGTTTTTT.

The gene calls are TRBV15 and TRBJ2-5, with 7 bases lining up with TRBD1. J gave up 5 bases and V 0 bases, and 3 bases lay outside the gene matches. From germline, CDR1 is LNHNV and CDR2 YYDKDF (reference sequence). The CDR3 consists of 14 residues. This chain's CDR3 is CATSRDRGYETQYF. CDR3 nucleotide sequence: TGTGCCACCAGCAGAGACAGGGGGTATGAGACCCAGTACTTC.

The V gene is TRBV7-2, the J gene TRBJ2-3; 11 nucleotides line up with TRBD2. The junction had 2 bases not matched to a gene; V was cut back by 0 bases and J by 3 bases. The CDR3 is 16 residues long. Germline V CDR1 and CDR2: SGHTA, FQGNSA. CDR3 protein: CASSLARLAGTDTQYF. The CDR3 DNA reads as TGTGCCAGCAGCTTAGCTAGACTAGCGGGGACAGATACGCAGTATTTT.

The chain employs TRBV5-1 and TRBJ2-6; the D gene is possibly TRBD1 (5 bases). The CDR3 contains 18 residues. V lost 3 bases, J lost 0 bases, and 16 bases lay in between. CDR1 and CDR2 (germline): SGHRS, YFSETQ. In DNA form, the CDR3 reads TGCGCCAGCAGCTACTACGACAGCTTTTCCTCTGGGGCCAACGTCCTGACTTTC. It translates to CASSYYDSFSSGANVLTF. The complete variable domain, with remaining parts taken from reference TRBV5-1 and TRBJ2-6, reads KAGVTQTPRYLIKTRGQQVTLSCSPISGHRSVSWYQQTPGQGLQFLFEYFSETQRNKGNFPGRFSGRQFSNSRSEMNVSTLELGDSALYLCASSYYDSFSSGANVLTFGAGSRLTVL.

The chain links TRBV9 to TRBJ1-1; possible D gene TRBD1, 6 bases. The germline gives CDR1 SGDLS, CDR2 YYNGEE. The V end was cut by 0 bases, the J end by 3 bases, with 15 bases between. CDR3 length: 16 residues. The CDR3 coding sequence is TGTGCCAGCAGCGTAGAGCCGGGGGGGCCGGACACTGAAGCTTTCTTT. Encoded protein: CASSVEPGGPDTEAFF. The full variable domain, its missing parts supplied by reference TRBV9 and TRBJ1-1, is DSGVTQTPKHLITATGQRVTLRCSPRSGDLSVYWYQQSLDQGLQFLIQYYNGEERAKGNILERFSAQQFPDLHSELNLSSLELGDSALYFCASSVEPGGPDTEAFFGQGTRLTVV.

The rearrangement joins TRBV2 to TRBJ2-3, with 10 bases lining up with TRBD1. Trimming took 4 bases from V and 3 from J; bases not matched to a gene: 10. The CDR3 contains 17 residues. CDR1 and CDR2 from the germline V gene are SNHLY and FYNNEI. The CDR3 bases are TGTGCCAGCAGTGTCCAGCGGGACAGGGGATTTACAGATACGCAGTATTTT. Translating it yields CASSVQRDRGFTDTQYF.

The chain is built from TRBV6-5 and TRBJ1-1; 8 positions agree with TRBD1. CDR1 is MNHEY and CDR2 is SVGAGI in the germline V gene. The junction had 9 bases not matched to a gene; V was cut back by 7 bases and J by 5 bases. CDR3 length: 14 amino acids. Written as DNA, the CDR3 is TGTGCCAGCAACTACAGGGGGTATGGTACTGAAGCTTTCTTT. Translating it yields CASNYRGYGTEAFF.

A word on this clone: This sample also contains other DNA sequences that code for the same CDR3. V usage is TRBV6-1 and J usage is TRBJ1-5, with TRBD1 matching over 8 bases. In germline, CDR1 is MNHNS, CDR2 SASEGT. This CDR3 has 15 amino acids. Trimming removed 2 bases from V and 3 bases from J; junction bases left unmatched: 3. In DNA, the CDR3 is TGTGCCAGCAGTGAATCAGGGGGCTACAATCAGCCCCAGCATTTT. Encoded protein: CASSESGGYNQPQHF.

The chain links TRBV9 to TRBJ2-7, with D unresolved. The CDR3 sequence is 14 residues long. The ends were cut back, 1 base at V and 5 bases at J, with 13 bases in the middle. CDR1 is SGDLS, CDR2 YYNGEE, per germline. CDR3 amino acids: CASSVSSSNDEQYF. CDR3 nucleotide sequence: TGTGCCAGCAGCGTATCCTCCTCTAACGACGAGCAGTACTTC.

This clone was recorded once. This chain uses TRBV6-5 with TRBJ1-2, with 7 bases lining up with TRBD1. This CDR3 is 16 amino acids long. The germline CDR1 and CDR2 sequences are MNHEY and SVGAGI. V lost 3 bases, J lost 0 bases, and 7 bases stayed unmatched. The CDR3 DNA is TGTGCCAGCAGTTATTGGACAGGCCGCGCTAACTATGGCTACACCTTC. It yields the protein CASSYWTGRANYGYTF.

In this sample, this clone turned up once. This chain uses TRBV2 with TRBJ2-5; 8 bases fit TRBD1. Germline V gene sequence: CDR1 SNHLY, CDR2 FYNNEI. V trimming: 2 bases; J trimming: 4 bases; junction bases outside the gene matches: 12. The CDR3 runs to 17 residues. CDR3 nucleotide sequence: TGTGCCAGCAGTGAAAGCGGAGGCAGGGGGCGAGGAGAGACCCAGTACTTC. Amino acids: CASSESGGRGRGETQYF. Combining the CDR3 with reference TRBV2 and TRBJ2-5 gives the whole variable domain EPEVTQTPSHQVTQMGQEVILRCVPISNHLYFYWYRQILGQKVEFLVSFYNNEISEKSEIFDDQFSVERPDGSNFTLKIRSTKLEDSAMYFCASSESGGRGRGETQYFGPGTRLLVL.

This chain connects TRBV27 to TRBJ1-2; D might be TRBD1 (5 bases). The V and J ends lost 2 bases and 6 bases respectively, with 10 bases between them. The CDR3 consists of 13 residues. CDR1 and CDR2 from the germline V gene are MNHEY and SMNVEV (reference sequence). The CDR3 DNA sequence: TGTGCCAGCAGTTTAGAGGCAGGGCATGGCTACACCTTC. This codes for CASSLEAGHGYTF.

The rearrangement joins TRBV18 to TRBJ2-7; possible D gene TRBD2, 7 bases. The V end was cut by 3 bases, the J end by 2 bases, with 14 bases between. This CDR3 contains 15 residues. CDR1 is KGHSH, CDR2 LQKENI, per germline. DNA for the CDR3: TGTGCCAGCTCACCTCCCACGCGGGGGCCCTACGAGCAGTACTTC. It encodes CASSPPTRGPYEQYF.

The rearrangement uses TRBV14 and TRBJ2-5, with D tentatively TRBD2 (5 bases). The V end lost 1 base, the J end lost 2 bases, and 14 bases lay between the germline ends. CDR1 is SGHDN and CDR2 is FVKESK in the germline V gene. This CDR3 contains 16 residues. The CDR3 bases are TGTGCCAGCAGCCAAGCCTGGAGGTCCGTACAAGAGACCCAGTACTTC. As protein: CASSQAWRSVQETQYF.

This chain joins TRBV7-8 and TRBJ2-3; D might be TRBD2 (7 bases). The CDR3 extends over 17 amino acids. Per germline, CDR1 SGHVS and CDR2 FQNEAQ. Trimming took 2 bases from V and 1 from J, leaving 16 bases between them. CDR3 DNA: TGTGCCAGCAGCTTAAGGGGGGGGCGCCGGGGCACAGATACGCAGTATTTT. This sequence encodes CASSLRGGRRGTDTQYF.

The chain carries TRBV19 and TRBJ2-2, with D perhaps matching TRBD1 (6 bases). V lost 5 bases and J 0 bases, leaving 22 bases between the germline ends. This CDR3 region has 19 residues. Germline lookup yields CDR1 LNHDA and CDR2 SQIVND (reference sequence). CDR3 coding DNA: TGTGCCAGTAGTCAAACCTTCATGCCGGGACAAGCGAACACCGGGGAGCTGTTTTTT. This translates into CASSQTFMPGQANTGELFF. Full variable domain (remainder filled in from reference TRBV19 and TRBJ2-2): DGGITQSPKYLFRKEGQNVTLSCEQNLNHDAMYWYRQDPGQGLRLIYYSQIVNDFQKGDIAEGYSVSREKKESFPLTVTSAQKNPTAFYLCASSQTFMPGQANTGELFFGEGSRLTVL.

This clone is a singleton in its sample. CDR3 in DNA: TGTGCCAGCAGTTACTCCTCTTTGGGCCGGACCTACGAGCAGTACTTC. Translating it yields CASSYSSLGRTYEQYF. This rearrangement joins TRBV6-5 to TRBJ2-7; D call uncertain. The V end was cut by 0 bases, the J end by 2 bases, with 14 bases between. The CDR3 contains 16 residues. Per the germline V gene, CDR1 is MNHEY and CDR2 is SVGAGI.

This clone came up once. The chain joins TRBV2 to TRBJ1-2, with 9 bases that match TRBD1. Germline V gives CDR1 SNHLY, CDR2 FYNNEI. The V segment lost 3 bases and the J segment 4 bases; nucleotides outside the gene matches: 3. This CDR3 is built from 14 residues. The CDR3: CASSDPGQGYGYTF. CDR3 bases: TGTGCCAGCAGTGACCCGGGACAGGGCTATGGCTACACCTTC.

As concerns this clone: A read error may account for a junction end that differs from germline. In DNA, the CDR3 is TGCGCCAGCAGGTTGGAAGGCGGCTATGGCTACACCTTC. Translated: CASRLEGGYGYTF. The chain carries TRBV5-1 and TRBJ1-2; D gene uncertain. Germline-derived CDR1 and CDR2 are SGHRS and YFSETQ. This CDR3 comprises 13 residues. Combining the CDR3 with reference TRBV5-1 and TRBJ1-2 gives the whole variable domain KAGVTQTPRYLIKTRGQQVTLSCSPISGHRSVSWYQQTPGQGLQFLFEYFSETQRNKGNFPGRFSGRQFSNSRSEMNVSTLELGDSALYLCASRLEGGYGYTFGSGTRLTVV.